The rows below give T cell receptor beta chains drawn from one sample of a study of cytomegalovirus exposure and HLA in healthy donors. Produced via immunoSEQ multiplex PCR; TCRdb's table is partial and in-frame only. The sample has about 120,000 clones; 63% are singletons. The specimen sequenced was PBMCs. The source is a man aged 35-49 years in good health and CMV-seropositive. Both conserved end residues are part of each CDR3. A D gene is named only where the DNA matches it firmly. Size values are once, few and many counts, or a class for expanded clones, and some rows have none.

v_call: TRBV6-4; d_call: -; clone_size: once; j_call: TRBJ2-7; cdr3_aa: CASGRDLPFYEQYF; cdr3_nt: TGTGCCAGCGGCCGGGACTTACCTTTCTACGAGCAGTACTTC
v_call: TRBV19; d_call: TRBD2; clone_size: -; j_call: TRBJ2-3; cdr3_aa: CAASGGITDTQYF; cdr3_nt: TGTGCCGCTAGCGGGGGGATCACAGATACGCAGTATTTT
v_call: TRBV9; d_call: TRBD2; clone_size: few; j_call: TRBJ2-1; cdr3_aa: CASSVDDTSGNNEQFF; cdr3_nt: TGTGCCAGCAGCGTTGATGACACTAGCGGGAACAATGAGCAGTTCTTC
v_call: TRBV19; d_call: -; clone_size: -; j_call: TRBJ1-1; cdr3_aa: CASSIGRTVDFF; cdr3_nt: TGTGCCAGTAGTATCGGGCGGACAGTCGATTTCTTT
v_call: TRBV6-6; d_call: -; clone_size: -; j_call: TRBJ2-7; cdr3_aa: CASSYSTILTSYEQYF; cdr3_nt: TGTGCCAGCAGTTACTCGACTATCCTGACCTCCTACGAGCAGTACTTC
v_call: TRBV27; d_call: TRBD1; clone_size: -; j_call: TRBJ2-7; cdr3_aa: CASSPATGGGYEQYF; cdr3_nt: TGTGCCAGCAGTCCGGCTACAGGGGGCGGCTACGAGCAGTACTTC
v_call: TRBV5-6; d_call: TRBD2; clone_size: -; j_call: TRBJ2-2; cdr3_aa: CASSQGLAGVTGELFF; cdr3_nt: TGTGCCAGCAGCCAAGGACTAGCGGGAGTTACCGGGGAGCTGTTTTTT
v_call: TRBV7-9; d_call: TRBD2; clone_size: -; j_call: TRBJ2-1; cdr3_aa: CASSLAGGAGGWNEQFF; cdr3_nt: TGTGCCAGCAGCTTAGCGGGTGGCGCGGGGGGATGGAATGAGCAGTTCTTC
v_call: TRBV27; d_call: -; clone_size: -; j_call: TRBJ2-3; cdr3_aa: CASSLSRQGGLDTQYF; cdr3_nt: TGTGCCAGCAGTTTATCGAGGCAGGGTGGGTTAGATACGCAGTATTTT
v_call: TRBV5-4; d_call: TRBD1; clone_size: -; j_call: TRBJ1-5; cdr3_aa: CASSPGQGLGQPQHF; cdr3_nt: TGTGCCAGCAGCCCAGGACAGGGACTGGGTCAGCCCCAGCATTTT
v_call: TRBV6-5; d_call: -; clone_size: -; j_call: TRBJ2-7; cdr3_aa: CASSYETGRFYEQYF; cdr3_nt: TGTGCCAGCAGTTACGAGACAGGGAGGTTCTACGAGCAGTACTTC
v_call: TRBV5-6; d_call: -; clone_size: -; j_call: TRBJ1-1; cdr3_aa: CASSLDSSTEAFF; cdr3_nt: TGTGCCAGCAGCTTGGACAGTTCCACTGAAGCTTTCTTT
v_call: TRBV7-9; d_call: -; clone_size: -; j_call: TRBJ2-7; cdr3_aa: CASSYPGASYEQYF; cdr3_nt: TGTGCCAGCAGCTATCCGGGAGCCTCCTACGAGCAGTACTTC
v_call: TRBV2; d_call: -; clone_size: -; j_call: TRBJ1-1; cdr3_aa: CASSTGIQAFF; cdr3_nt: TGTGCCAGCAGTACCGGGATCCAAGCTTTCTTT
v_call: TRBV2; d_call: -; clone_size: -; j_call: TRBJ1-5; cdr3_aa: CASRELGDQPQHF; cdr3_nt: TGTGCCAGCAGAGAGCTGGGAGATCAGCCCCAGCATTTT
v_call: TRBV15; d_call: TRBD1; clone_size: -; j_call: TRBJ2-3; cdr3_aa: CATHGTATDTQYF; cdr3_nt: TGTGCCACCCACGGGACAGCCACAGATACGCAGTATTTT
v_call: TRBV7-9; d_call: -; clone_size: once; j_call: TRBJ1-3; cdr3_aa: CASSWGNSGNTIYF; cdr3_nt: TGTGCCAGCAGCTGGGGCAACTCTGGAAACACCATATATTTT
v_call: TRBV7-6; d_call: -; clone_size: once; j_call: TRBJ2-2; cdr3_aa: CASSKGTPPGELFF; cdr3_nt: TGTGCCAGCAGCAAGGGGACTCCCCCCGGGGAGCTGTTTTTT
v_call: TRBV7-9; d_call: TRBD2; clone_size: -; j_call: TRBJ2-7; cdr3_aa: CASSFISGRRGEQYF; cdr3_nt: TGTGCCAGCAGCTTTATATCCGGGAGGAGGGGCGAGCAGTACTTC
v_call: TRBV27; d_call: -; clone_size: -; j_call: TRBJ2-7; cdr3_aa: CASSFFGRGYEQYF; cdr3_nt: TGTGCCAGCAGTTTTTTCGGCAGGGGTTACGAGCAGTACTTC
v_call: TRBV6-6; d_call: -; clone_size: -; j_call: TRBJ2-2; cdr3_aa: CASRARGGRDTGELFF; cdr3_nt: TGTGCCAGCAGGGCGAGGGGGGGGAGGGATACCGGGGAGCTGTTTTTT
v_call: TRBV11-1; d_call: TRBD1; clone_size: -; j_call: TRBJ1-6; cdr3_aa: CASSLSGQGNSPLHF; cdr3_nt: TGTGCCAGCAGCTTGTCAGGACAGGGGAATTCACCCCTCCACTTT
v_call: TRBV19; d_call: -; clone_size: -; j_call: TRBJ2-1; cdr3_aa: CASSRDAGRPSWDEQFF; cdr3_nt: TGTGCCAGTAGTAGGGACGCGGGGCGTCCGTCGTGGGATGAGCAGTTCTTC
v_call: TRBV30; d_call: TRBD1; clone_size: -; j_call: TRBJ1-5; cdr3_aa: CAIGQGDYPQHF; cdr3_nt: TGTGCCATAGGACAGGGGGATTATCCCCAGCATTTT
v_call: TRBV9; d_call: -; clone_size: -; j_call: TRBJ2-3; cdr3_aa: CASSKGVKGGDTQYF; cdr3_nt: TGTGCCAGCAGCAAAGGGGTGAAAGGCGGAGATACGCAGTATTTT
v_call: TRBV5-1; d_call: -; clone_size: -; j_call: TRBJ2-7; cdr3_aa: CASSKQGPHEQYF; cdr3_nt: TGCGCCAGTTCGAAACAGGGACCCCACGAGCAGTACTTC
v_call: TRBV5-1; d_call: -; clone_size: once; j_call: TRBJ2-1; cdr3_aa: CASSSQGFNEQFF; cdr3_nt: TGCGCCAGCAGCTCCCAGGGGTTCAATGAGCAGTTCTTC
v_call: TRBV6-1; d_call: -; clone_size: -; j_call: TRBJ1-1; cdr3_aa: CASSEGQALEAFF; cdr3_nt: TGTGCCAGCAGTGAAGGACAAGCCCTTGAAGCTTTCTTT
v_call: TRBV7-2; d_call: TRBD1; clone_size: -; j_call: TRBJ1-4; cdr3_aa: CASSLDGQGPTEKLFF; cdr3_nt: TGTGCCAGCAGCTTAGATGGACAGGGCCCCACTGAAAAACTGTTTTTT
v_call: TRBV19; d_call: TRBD1; clone_size: -; j_call: TRBJ2-7; cdr3_aa: CASRRQGESEQYF; cdr3_nt: TGTGCCAGTAGAAGACAGGGCGAGTCCGAGCAGTACTTC
v_call: TRBV7-3; d_call: TRBD1; clone_size: few; j_call: TRBJ2-2; cdr3_aa: CASSLAGQDAGELFF; cdr3_nt: TGTGCCAGCAGCTTAGCCGGACAGGACGCCGGGGAGCTGTTTTTT
v_call: TRBV5-1; d_call: TRBD2; clone_size: -; j_call: TRBJ2-1; cdr3_aa: CASRALDSGTLNEQFF; cdr3_nt: TGCGCCAGCAGGGCCCTTGATAGCGGGACCCTCAATGAGCAGTTCTTC
v_call: TRBV2; d_call: TRBD1; clone_size: -; j_call: TRBJ1-5; cdr3_aa: CASSGTGFQPQNF; cdr3_nt: TGTGCCAGCAGTGGGACAGGGTTCCAGCCCCAGAATTTT
v_call: TRBV4-1; d_call: TRBD1; clone_size: -; j_call: TRBJ2-3; cdr3_aa: CASSQIAGQDTDTQYF; cdr3_nt: TGCGCCAGCAGCCAGATAGCAGGACAGGACACAGATACGCAGTATTTT
v_call: TRBV5-5; d_call: TRBD2; clone_size: -; j_call: TRBJ2-7; cdr3_aa: CASSLSGGPYEQYF; cdr3_nt: TGTGCCAGCAGCTTATCGGGGGGGCCCTACGAGCAGTACTTC
v_call: TRBV10-1; d_call: -; clone_size: -; j_call: TRBJ1-2; cdr3_aa: CASSVNRDYGYTF; cdr3_nt: TGCGCCAGCAGTGTAAACAGGGACTATGGCTACACCTTC
v_call: TRBV28; d_call: TRBD1; clone_size: -; j_call: TRBJ2-5; cdr3_aa: CASSRGQERETQYF; cdr3_nt: TGTGCCAGCAGCCGAGGACAGGAGAGGGAGACCCAGTACTTC
v_call: TRBV7-2; d_call: -; clone_size: -; j_call: TRBJ2-7; cdr3_aa: CASSSVRGSYEQYF; cdr3_nt: TGTGCCAGCAGCTCCGTAAGGGGCTCCTACGAGCAGTACTTC
v_call: TRBV5-1; d_call: TRBD1; clone_size: few; j_call: TRBJ1-2; cdr3_aa: CASSLLPNRGTSNGYTF; cdr3_nt: TGCGCCAGCAGCTTGCTACCCAACAGGGGAACGTCGAATGGCTACACCTTC
v_call: TRBV28; d_call: -; clone_size: few; j_call: TRBJ1-2; cdr3_aa: CASSQTTGFHGYTF; cdr3_nt: TGTGCCAGCAGTCAGACGACAGGCTTCCATGGCTACACCTTC
v_call: TRBV9; d_call: -; clone_size: -; j_call: TRBJ1-4; cdr3_aa: CASSGGHGGTTNEKLFF; cdr3_nt: TGTGCCAGCAGCGGCGGTCATGGAGGGACAACTAATGAAAAACTGTTTTTT
v_call: TRBV4-1; d_call: TRBD1; clone_size: -; j_call: TRBJ1-1; cdr3_aa: CASSQDRGAYTEAFF; cdr3_nt: TGCGCCAGCAGCCAGGACAGGGGGGCCTACACTGAAGCTTTCTTT
v_call: TRBV10-1; d_call: TRBD1; clone_size: -; j_call: TRBJ2-5; cdr3_aa: CASSGQGLQETQYF; cdr3_nt: TGCGCCAGCAGCGGACAGGGCTTACAAGAGACCCAGTACTTC
v_call: TRBV7-9; d_call: -; clone_size: -; j_call: TRBJ2-1; cdr3_aa: CASSLEKTFNEQFF; cdr3_nt: TGTGCCAGCAGCTTAGAAAAGACTTTCAATGAGCAGTTCTTC
v_call: TRBV10-3; d_call: -; clone_size: -; j_call: TRBJ2-2; cdr3_aa: CAISESYRGTGELFF; cdr3_nt: TGTGCCATCAGTGAGTCGTATAGGGGAACCGGGGAGCTGTTTTTT
v_call: TRBV7-3; d_call: TRBD1; clone_size: -; j_call: TRBJ2-2; cdr3_aa: CASSYGTGDTGELFF; cdr3_nt: TGTGCCAGCAGCTACGGGACAGGGGACACCGGGGAGCTGTTTTTT
v_call: TRBV2; d_call: TRBD1; clone_size: few; j_call: TRBJ2-1; cdr3_aa: CASKVGTATYNEQFF; cdr3_nt: TGTGCCAGCAAGGTGGGGACAGCAACCTACAATGAGCAGTTCTTC